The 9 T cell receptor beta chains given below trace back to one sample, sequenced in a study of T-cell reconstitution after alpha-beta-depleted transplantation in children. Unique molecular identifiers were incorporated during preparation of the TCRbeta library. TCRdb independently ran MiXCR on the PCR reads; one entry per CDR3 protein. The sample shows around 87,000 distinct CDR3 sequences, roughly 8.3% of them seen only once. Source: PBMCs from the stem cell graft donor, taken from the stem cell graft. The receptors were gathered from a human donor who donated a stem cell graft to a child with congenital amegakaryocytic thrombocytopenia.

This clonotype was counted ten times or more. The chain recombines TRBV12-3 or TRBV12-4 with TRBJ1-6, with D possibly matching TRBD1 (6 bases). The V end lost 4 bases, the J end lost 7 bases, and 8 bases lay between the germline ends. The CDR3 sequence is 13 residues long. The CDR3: CASSSRGNSPLHF. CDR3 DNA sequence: TGTGCCAGCAGTTCCAGGGGAAATTCACCCCTCCACTTT.

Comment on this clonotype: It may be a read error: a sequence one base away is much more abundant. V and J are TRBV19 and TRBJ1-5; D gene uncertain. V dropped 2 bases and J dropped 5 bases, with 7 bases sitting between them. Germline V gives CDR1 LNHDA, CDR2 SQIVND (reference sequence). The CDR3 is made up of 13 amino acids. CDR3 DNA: TGTGCCAGTAGTATACCGGCGGATCAGCCCCAGCATTTT. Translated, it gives CASSIPADQPQHF.

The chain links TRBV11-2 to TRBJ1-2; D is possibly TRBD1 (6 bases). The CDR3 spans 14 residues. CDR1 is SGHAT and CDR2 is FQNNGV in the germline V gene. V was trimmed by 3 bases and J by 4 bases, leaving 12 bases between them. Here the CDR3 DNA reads TGTGCCAGCAGCTTCGGACAGCCCCGCTATGGCTACACCTTC. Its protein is CASSFGQPRYGYTF.

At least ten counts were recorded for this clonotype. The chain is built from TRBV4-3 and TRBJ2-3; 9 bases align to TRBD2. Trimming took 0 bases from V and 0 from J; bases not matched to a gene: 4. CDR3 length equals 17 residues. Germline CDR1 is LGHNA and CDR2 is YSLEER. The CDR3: CASSQEAGGLSTDTQYF. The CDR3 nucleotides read TGCGCCAGCAGCCAAGAAGCGGGAGGTCTTAGCACAGATACGCAGTATTTT.

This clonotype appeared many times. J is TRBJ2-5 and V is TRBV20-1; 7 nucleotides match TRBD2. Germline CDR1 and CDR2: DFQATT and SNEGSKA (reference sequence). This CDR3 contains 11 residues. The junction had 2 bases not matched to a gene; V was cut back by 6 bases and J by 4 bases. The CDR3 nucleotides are TGCAGTGCCAGACTAGCAGAGACCCAGTACTTC. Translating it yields CSARLAETQYF.

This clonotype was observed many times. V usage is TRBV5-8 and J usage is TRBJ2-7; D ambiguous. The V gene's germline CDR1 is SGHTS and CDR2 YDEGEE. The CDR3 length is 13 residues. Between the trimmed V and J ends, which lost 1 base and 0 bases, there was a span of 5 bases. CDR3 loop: CASSLTNSYEQYF. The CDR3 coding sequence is TGTGCCAGCAGCTTGACCAACTCCTACGAGCAGTACTTC.

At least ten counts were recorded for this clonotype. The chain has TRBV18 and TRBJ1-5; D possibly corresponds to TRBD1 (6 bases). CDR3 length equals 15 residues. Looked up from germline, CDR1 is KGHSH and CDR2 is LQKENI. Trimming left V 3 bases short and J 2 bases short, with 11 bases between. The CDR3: CASSPKGGRNQPQHF. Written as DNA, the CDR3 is TGTGCCAGCTCACCGAAGGGGGGACGCAATCAGCCCCAGCATTTT.

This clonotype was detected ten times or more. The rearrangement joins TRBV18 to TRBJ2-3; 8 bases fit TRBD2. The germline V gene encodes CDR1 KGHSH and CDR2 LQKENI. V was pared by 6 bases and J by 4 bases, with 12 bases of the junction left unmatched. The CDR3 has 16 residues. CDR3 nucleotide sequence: TGTGCCAGCTCGCCGAGCGGGAGCGATATTGCAGATACGCAGTATTTT. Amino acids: CASSPSGSDIADTQYF. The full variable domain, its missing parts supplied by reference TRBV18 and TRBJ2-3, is NAGVMQNPRHLVRRRGQEARLRCSPMKGHSHVYWYRQLPEEGLKFMVYLQKENIIDESGMPKERFSAEFPKEGPSILRIQQVVRGDSAAYFCASSPSGSDIADTQYFGPGTRLTVL.

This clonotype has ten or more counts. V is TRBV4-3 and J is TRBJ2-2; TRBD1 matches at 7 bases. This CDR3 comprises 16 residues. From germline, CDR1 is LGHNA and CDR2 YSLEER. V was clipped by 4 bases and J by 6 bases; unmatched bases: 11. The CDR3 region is CASSPRGGEFSGELFF. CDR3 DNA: TGCGCCAGCAGCCCCCGAGGGGGCGAGTTCTCCGGGGAGCTGTTTTTT.